There are a few counts of the clone carrying this T cell receptor beta chain. The sample belongs to a study of blood T cell repertoires in COVID-19. As for the study in general: Sample material is recorded as cDNA or gDNA derived from T cells, B-cell-depleted T cells, or PBMCs.

The ends were cut back, 5 bases at V and 11 bases at J, with 15 bases in the middle. The CDR3 spans 12 residues. Germline CDR1 LNHDA, CDR2 SQIVND (reference sequence). How the authors handled the data: Nucleated cell number was recorded as an estimate derived from reference gene primer amplification. Using immunoSEQ multiplex PCR, the repertoire was profiled, and TCRdb retains in-frame clones only, with some absent. V, J and clone size reflect that table, while D and trimming were determined from the DNA. The data hold roughly 340,000 clones, with around nine tenths observed a single time. The sequencing sample was made of peripheral blood. The V call is TRBV19, the J call TRBJ1-2, with D perhaps matching TRBD1 (5 bases). The sequence was obtained from a woman aged 70-85 years with COVID-19, enrolled during active disease. The CDR3, as DNA: TGTGCCAGTAGTCGGATTGGGGGGGAGTACACCTTC. Amino acids: CASSRIGGEYTF.